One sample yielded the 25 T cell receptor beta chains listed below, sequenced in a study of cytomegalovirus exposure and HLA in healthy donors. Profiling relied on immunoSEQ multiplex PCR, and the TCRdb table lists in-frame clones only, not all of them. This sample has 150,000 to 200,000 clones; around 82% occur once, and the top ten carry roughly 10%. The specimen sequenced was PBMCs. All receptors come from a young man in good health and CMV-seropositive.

The DNA of the CDR3 is TGTGCCAGTAGCGGTTGGGGAGAGGACTATGGCTACACCTTC. Protein sequence: CASSGWGEDYGYTF. This chain links TRBV19 with TRBJ1-2, with D hard to call. Germline CDR1 is LNHDA and CDR2 is SQIVND (reference sequence). This CDR3 has 14 amino acids. V was clipped by 6 bases and J by 3 bases, with 14 bases between them. Full variable domain (remainder filled in from reference TRBV19 and TRBJ1-2): DGGITQSPKYLFRKEGQNVTLSCEQNLNHDAMYWYRQDPGQGLRLIYYSQIVNDFQKGDIAEGYSVSREKKESFPLTVTSAQKNPTAFYLCASSGWGEDYGYTFGSGTRLTVV.

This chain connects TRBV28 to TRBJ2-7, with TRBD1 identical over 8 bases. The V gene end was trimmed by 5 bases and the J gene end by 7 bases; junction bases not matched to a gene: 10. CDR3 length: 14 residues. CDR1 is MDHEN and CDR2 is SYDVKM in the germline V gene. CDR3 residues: CASSPGQVGSEQYF. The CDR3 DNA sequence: TGTGCCAGCAGTCCGGGACAGGTCGGTTCGGAGCAGTACTTC.

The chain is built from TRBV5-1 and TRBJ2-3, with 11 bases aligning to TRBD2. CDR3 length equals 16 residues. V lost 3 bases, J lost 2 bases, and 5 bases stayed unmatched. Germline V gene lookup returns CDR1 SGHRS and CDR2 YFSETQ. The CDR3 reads CASSSIAGGDTDTQYF. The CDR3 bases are TGCGCCAGCAGCTCCATAGCGGGGGGGGACACAGATACGCAGTATTTT.

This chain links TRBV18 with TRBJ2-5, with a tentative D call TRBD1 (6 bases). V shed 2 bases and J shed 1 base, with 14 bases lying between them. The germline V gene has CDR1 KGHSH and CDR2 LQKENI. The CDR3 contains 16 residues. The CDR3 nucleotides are TGTGCCAGCTCACCATTCGGCCAGGGGCTCCAAGAGACCCAGTACTTC. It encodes CASSPFGQGLQETQYF.

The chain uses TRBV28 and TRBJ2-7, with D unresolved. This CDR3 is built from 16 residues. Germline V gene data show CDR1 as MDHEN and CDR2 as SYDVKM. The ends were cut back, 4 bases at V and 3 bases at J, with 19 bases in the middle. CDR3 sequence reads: CASSSPTPGSLYEQYF. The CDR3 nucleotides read TGTGCCAGCAGTTCACCTACGCCGGGTTCACTCTACGAGCAGTACTTC.

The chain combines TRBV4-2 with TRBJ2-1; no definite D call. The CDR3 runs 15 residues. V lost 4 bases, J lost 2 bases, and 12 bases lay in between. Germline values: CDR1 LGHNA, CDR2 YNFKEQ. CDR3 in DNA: TGTGCCAGCAGCCCCTCGGGTCGGACCTACAATGAGCAGTTCTTC. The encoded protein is CASSPSGRTYNEQFF.

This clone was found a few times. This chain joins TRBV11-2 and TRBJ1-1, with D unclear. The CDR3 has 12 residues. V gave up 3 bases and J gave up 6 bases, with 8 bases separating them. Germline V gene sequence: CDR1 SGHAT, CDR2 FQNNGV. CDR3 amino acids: CASSFGEPEAFF. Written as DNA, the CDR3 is TGTGCCAGCAGCTTCGGGGAACCTGAAGCTTTCTTT.

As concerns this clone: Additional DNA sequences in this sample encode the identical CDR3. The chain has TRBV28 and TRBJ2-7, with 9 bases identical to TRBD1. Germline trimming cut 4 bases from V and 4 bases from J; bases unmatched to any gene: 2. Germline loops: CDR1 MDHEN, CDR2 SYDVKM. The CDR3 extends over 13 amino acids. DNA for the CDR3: TGTGCCAGCAGTTCCGGACAGGGGTACGAGCAGTACTTC. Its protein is CASSSGQGYEQYF.

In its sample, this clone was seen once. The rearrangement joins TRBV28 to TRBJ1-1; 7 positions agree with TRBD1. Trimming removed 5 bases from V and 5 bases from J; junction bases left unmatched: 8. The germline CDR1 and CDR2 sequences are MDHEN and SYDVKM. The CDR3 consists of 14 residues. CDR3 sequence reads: CASSPNRGITEAFF. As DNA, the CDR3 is TGTGCCAGCAGTCCCAACAGGGGAATTACTGAAGCTTTCTTT.

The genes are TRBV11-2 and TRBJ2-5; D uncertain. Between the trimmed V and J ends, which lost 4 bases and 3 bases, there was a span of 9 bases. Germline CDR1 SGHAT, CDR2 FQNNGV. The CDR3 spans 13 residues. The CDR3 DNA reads TGTGCCAGCAGCTGGTATGAGGAAGAGACCCAGTACTTC. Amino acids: CASSWYEEETQYF.

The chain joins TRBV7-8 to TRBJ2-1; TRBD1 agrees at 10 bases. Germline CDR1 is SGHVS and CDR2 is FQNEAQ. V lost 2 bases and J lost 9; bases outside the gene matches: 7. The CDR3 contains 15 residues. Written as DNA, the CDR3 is TGTGCCAGCAGCTTAAGGACAGGGGGTGAGAGTGAGCAGTTCTTC. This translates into CASSLRTGGESEQFF. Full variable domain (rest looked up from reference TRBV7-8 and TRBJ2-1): GAGVSQSPRYKVAKRGQDVALRCDPISGHVSLFWYQQALGQGPEFLTYFQNEAQLDKSGLPSDRFFAERPEGSVSTLKIQRTQQEDSAVYLCASSLRTGGESEQFFGPGTRLTVL.

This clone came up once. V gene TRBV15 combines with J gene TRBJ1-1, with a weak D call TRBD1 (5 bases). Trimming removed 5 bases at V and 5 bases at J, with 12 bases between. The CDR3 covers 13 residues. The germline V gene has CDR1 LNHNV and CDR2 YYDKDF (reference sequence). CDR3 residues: CATSLAGGTEAFF. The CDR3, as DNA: TGTGCCACCAGCCTAGCCGGGGGGACTGAAGCTTTCTTT.

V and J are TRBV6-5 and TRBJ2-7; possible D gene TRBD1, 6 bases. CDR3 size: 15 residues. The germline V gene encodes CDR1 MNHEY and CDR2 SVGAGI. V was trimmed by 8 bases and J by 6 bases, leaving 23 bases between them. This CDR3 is CASRTPRTVYFEQYF. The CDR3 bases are TGTGCCAGCCGTACACCACGGACAGTTTATTTCGAGCAGTACTTC.

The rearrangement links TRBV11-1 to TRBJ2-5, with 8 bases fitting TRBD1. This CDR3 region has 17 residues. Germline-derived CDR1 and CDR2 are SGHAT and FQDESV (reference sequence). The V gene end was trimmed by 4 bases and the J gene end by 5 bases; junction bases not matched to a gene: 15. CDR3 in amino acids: CASSSKGQGWPQETQYF. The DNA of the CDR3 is TGTGCCAGCAGCTCAAAAGGACAGGGTTGGCCCCAGGAGACCCAGTACTTC.

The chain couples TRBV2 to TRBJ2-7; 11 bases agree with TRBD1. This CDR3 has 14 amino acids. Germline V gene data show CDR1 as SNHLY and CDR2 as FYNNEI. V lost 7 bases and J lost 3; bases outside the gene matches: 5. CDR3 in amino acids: CASMLGQGVYEQYF. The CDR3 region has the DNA TGTGCCAGCATGTTGGGACAGGGGGTCTACGAGCAGTACTTC.

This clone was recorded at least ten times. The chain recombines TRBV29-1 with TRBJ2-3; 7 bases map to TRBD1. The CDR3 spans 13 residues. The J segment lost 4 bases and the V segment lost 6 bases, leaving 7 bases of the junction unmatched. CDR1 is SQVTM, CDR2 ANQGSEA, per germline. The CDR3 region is CSVGDSGADTQYF. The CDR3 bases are TGCAGCGTGGGGGACAGTGGGGCAGATACGCAGTATTTT.

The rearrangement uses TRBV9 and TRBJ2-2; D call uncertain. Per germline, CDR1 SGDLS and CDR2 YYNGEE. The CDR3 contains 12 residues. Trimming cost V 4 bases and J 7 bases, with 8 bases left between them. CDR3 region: CASSPLGGELFF. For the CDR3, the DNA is TGTGCCAGCAGCCCTCTAGGCGGGGAGCTGTTTTTT.

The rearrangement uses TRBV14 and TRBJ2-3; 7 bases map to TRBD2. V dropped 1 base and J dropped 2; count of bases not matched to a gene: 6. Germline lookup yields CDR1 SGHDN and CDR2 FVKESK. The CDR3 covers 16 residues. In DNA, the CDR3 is TGTGCCAGCAGCCAAGCTCTGCGGGGGATCACAGATACGCAGTATTTT. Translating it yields CASSQALRGITDTQYF.

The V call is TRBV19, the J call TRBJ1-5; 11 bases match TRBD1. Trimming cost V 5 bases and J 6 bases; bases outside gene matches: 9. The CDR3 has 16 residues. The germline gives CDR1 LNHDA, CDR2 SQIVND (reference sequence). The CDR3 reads CASSGGQGDLGQPQHF. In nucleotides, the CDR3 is TGTGCCAGTAGTGGGGGACAGGGGGATTTGGGTCAGCCCCAGCATTTT. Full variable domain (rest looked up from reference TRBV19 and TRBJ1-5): DGGITQSPKYLFRKEGQNVTLSCEQNLNHDAMYWYRQDPGQGLRLIYYSQIVNDFQKGDIAEGYSVSREKKESFPLTVTSAQKNPTAFYLCASSGGQGDLGQPQHFGDGTRLSIL.

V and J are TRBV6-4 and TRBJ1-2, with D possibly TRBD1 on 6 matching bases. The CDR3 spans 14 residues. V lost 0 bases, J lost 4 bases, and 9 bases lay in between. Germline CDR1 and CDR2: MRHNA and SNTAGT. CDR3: CASSDSDRSYGYTF. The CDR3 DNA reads TGTGCCAGCAGTGACTCCGACAGGAGCTATGGCTACACCTTC.

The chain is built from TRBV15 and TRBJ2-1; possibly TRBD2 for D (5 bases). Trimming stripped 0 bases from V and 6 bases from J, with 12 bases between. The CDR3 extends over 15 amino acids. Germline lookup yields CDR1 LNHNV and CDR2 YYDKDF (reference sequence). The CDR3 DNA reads TGTGCCACCAGCAGAGATTATCTAGAGGGCAATGAGCAGTTCTTC. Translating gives CATSRDYLEGNEQFF.

DNA for the CDR3: TGTGCCAGCAGCTTACAGGGGATCACGAACACCGGGGAGCTGTTTTTT. Protein product: CASSLQGITNTGELFF. The chain recombines TRBV7-9 with TRBJ2-2; maybe TRBD1 (6 bases). Trimming left V 2 bases short and J 0 bases short, with 10 bases between. The CDR3 runs 16 residues. Germline assignment: CDR1 SEHNR and CDR2 FQNEAQ (reference sequence).

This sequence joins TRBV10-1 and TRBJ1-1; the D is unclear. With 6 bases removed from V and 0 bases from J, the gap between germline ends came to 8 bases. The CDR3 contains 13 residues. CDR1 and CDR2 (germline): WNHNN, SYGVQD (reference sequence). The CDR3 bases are TGCGCCAGCAGGGCCTTATTGAACACTGAAGCTTTCTTT. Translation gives CASRALLNTEAFF.

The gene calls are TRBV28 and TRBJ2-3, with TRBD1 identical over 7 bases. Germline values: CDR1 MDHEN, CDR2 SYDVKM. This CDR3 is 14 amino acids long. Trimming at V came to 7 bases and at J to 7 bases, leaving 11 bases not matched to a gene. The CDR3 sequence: CASTLGAGGNTQYF. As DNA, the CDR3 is TGTGCCAGCACCCTTGGGGCAGGGGGAAATACGCAGTATTTT.

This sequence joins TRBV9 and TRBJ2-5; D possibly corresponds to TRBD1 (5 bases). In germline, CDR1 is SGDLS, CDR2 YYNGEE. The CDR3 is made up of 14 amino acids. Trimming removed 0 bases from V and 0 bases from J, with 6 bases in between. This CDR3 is CASSVEGNQETQYF. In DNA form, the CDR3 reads TGTGCCAGCAGCGTAGAGGGGAACCAAGAGACCCAGTACTTC.